Reported below is one T cell receptor beta chain. The data derive from a study of blood T cell repertoires in COVID-19. Assay: immunoSEQ multiplex PCR; the TCRdb copy retains only in-frame clones and omits some. The sample holds approximately 140,000 clones, 88% seen once. Trimming left V 1 base short and J 4 bases short, with 11 bases between. This CDR3 contains 16 residues. Germline CDR1 is SGHAT and CDR2 is FQNNGV. The sequencing sample was made of PBMCs or T cells enriched from blood (not recorded which). V is TRBV11-2 and J is TRBJ1-6, with D possibly matching TRBD1 (5 bases). This clonotype was obtained from a woman aged 30 to 39 with acute COVID-19. The CDR3 reads CASSLGGAPYNSPLHF. The DNA of the CDR3 is TGTGCCAGCAGCTTAGGTGGGGCTCCGTATAATTCACCCCTCCACTTT.